This T cell receptor (beta chain) was captured in a study of T cells in Graves' hyperthyroidism and ophthalmopathy. TCR beta CDR3 regions were amplified from RNA. The HTBI primer set was used in a first-round RT-PCR of the TCR CDR3. TCRdb itself ran the multiplex PCR reads through MiXCR, one entry per CDR3 protein. The top ten clones hold 50% to 65% of a sample with 350,000 or so distinct CDR3 sequences, roughly a fifth of them seen once. This CDR3 comprises 16 residues. Germline lookup yields CDR1 MNHNY and CDR2 SVGAGI (reference sequence). This clonotype was counted only a few times. At one end, the junction sequence differs from germline, possibly due to a read error.

This receptor was taken from a woman aged 45-59 years with Graves' hyperthyroidism. What was sequenced was blood. The chain links TRBV6-6 to TRBJ2-4, with 7 bases fitting TRBD1. The CDR3 loop reads CASSYGPGTAENIQYF. The CDR3 DNA is TGTGCCAGCAGTTACGGACCTGGGACAGCCGAAAACATTCAGTACTTC.